The entry that follows covers one T cell receptor beta chain sequence. Time point of the sample: patch test 1, 2 weeks after DPC sensitization. Described treatment: therapeutic diphenylcyclopropenone sensitization with weekly scalp DPC. Each CDR3 protein is one row after TCRdb ran MiXCR on the RACE reads. The data hold some 120,000 distinct CDR3 sequences, with roughly an eighth observed a single time. The sample is drawn from a study of human T cells and chemical hapten exposure. The V end was cut by 7 bases, the J end by 2 bases, with 19 bases between. Germline CDR1 is SEHNR and CDR2 is FQNEAQ (reference sequence). The CDR3 spans 16 residues.

The receptor comes from a woman between 45 and 60 years old with alopecia areata. Some clones in this sample may be carry-over from other donors' samples. The sequencing used whole blood, collected in connection with sensitization to the hapten diphenylcyclopropenone (DPC). The chain joins TRBV7-9 to TRBJ2-3; D call uncertain. CDR3 nucleotides: TGTGCCAGCACCCCTGTAGGCTCGTACCCCACAGATACGCAGTATTTT. Translated, it gives CASTPVGSYPTDTQYF.